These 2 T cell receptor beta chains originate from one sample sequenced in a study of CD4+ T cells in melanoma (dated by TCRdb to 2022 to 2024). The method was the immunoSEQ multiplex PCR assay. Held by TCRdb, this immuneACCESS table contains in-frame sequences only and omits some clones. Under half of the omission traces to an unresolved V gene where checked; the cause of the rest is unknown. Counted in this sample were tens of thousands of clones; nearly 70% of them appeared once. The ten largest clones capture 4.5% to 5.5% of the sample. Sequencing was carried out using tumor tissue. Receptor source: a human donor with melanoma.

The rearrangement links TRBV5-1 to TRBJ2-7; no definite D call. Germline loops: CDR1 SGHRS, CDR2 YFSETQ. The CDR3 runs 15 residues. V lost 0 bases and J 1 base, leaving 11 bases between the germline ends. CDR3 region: CASSLVAGGSYEQYF. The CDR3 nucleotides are TGCGCCAGCAGCTTGGTCGCAGGTGGTTCCTACGAGCAGTACTTC. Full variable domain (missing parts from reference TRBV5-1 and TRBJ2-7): KAGVTQTPRYLIKTRGQQVTLSCSPISGHRSVSWYQQTPGQGLQFLFEYFSETQRNKGNFPGRFSGRQFSNSRSEMNVSTLELGDSALYLCASSLVAGGSYEQYFGPGTRLTVT.

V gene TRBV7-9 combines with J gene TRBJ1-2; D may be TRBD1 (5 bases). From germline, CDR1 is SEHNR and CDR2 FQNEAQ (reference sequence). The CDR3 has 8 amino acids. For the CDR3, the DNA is TGTGCAGGGGATGGCTACACCTTC. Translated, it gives CAGDGYTF. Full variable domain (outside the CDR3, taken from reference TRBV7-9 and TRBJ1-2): DTGVSQNPRHKITKRGQNVTFRCDPISEHNRLYWYRQTLGQGPEFLTYFQNEAQLEKSRLLSDRFSAERPKGSFSTLEIQRTEQGDSAMYLCAGDGYTFGSGTRLTVV.